Listed here is a single T cell receptor beta chain. Trimming cost V 0 bases and J 10 bases, with 14 bases left between them. Germline CDR1 and CDR2: SGDLS and YYNGEE. There are 14 residues in the CDR3. Semi-nested PCR with Nested Universal Primer A followed constant-region reverse priming of full-length variable regions. Each CDR3 protein gets one entry after TCRdb re-called the 5' RACE reads with MiXCR. The data show 40,000 to 65,000 distinct CDR3 sequences, 24% seen once. This chain uses TRBV9 with TRBJ2-4, with D perhaps TRBD1 (6 bases). The sequence was collected from a female donor with breast cancer. The specimen sequenced was tumor-infiltrating naive CD4+ T cells sorted from the breast tumor. Subset described: naive CD4+ T cells, CD4+CD45RA+CD25-. The CDR3 sequence is CASSVGELTGIQYF. In DNA, the CDR3 is TGTGCCAGCAGCGTAGGAGAACTCACAGGGATTCAGTACTTC.